A single sample gave rise to the 22 T cell receptor beta chains below, sequenced in a study of cytomegalovirus exposure and HLA in healthy donors. In the PCR, 60 Vbeta and 13 Jbeta primers were used. Profiling relied on immunoSEQ multiplex PCR, and the TCRdb table lists in-frame clones only, not all of them. Of under 110,000 clones in the sample, 75% are singletons; the top ten hold around 2.6%. The sample consisted of PBMCs. These receptors were taken from a male donor in good health and CMV-seropositive.

The chain combines TRBV11-2 with TRBJ1-5; a possible D gene is TRBD1 (5 bases). Deletions cut 5 bases from V and 2 bases from J, with 16 bases between. Germline V CDR1 and CDR2: SGHAT, FQNNGV. This CDR3 region has 16 residues. The CDR3 DNA is TGTGCCAGCAGCCCAGGGAGGGGTAGTGGCAATCAGCCCCAGCATTTT. It translates to CASSPGRGSGNQPQHF.

The chain recombines TRBV6-1 with TRBJ2-1, with a tentative D call TRBD1 (6 bases). The CDR3 consists of 16 residues. CDR1 and CDR2 from the germline V gene are MNHNS and SASEGT. The V end was cut by 2 bases, the J end by 5 bases, with 16 bases between. DNA for the CDR3: TGTGCCAGCAGTGAAAATTGGGGGCCGGTGGACAATGAGCAGTTCTTC. Its protein product is CASSENWGPVDNEQFF.

The chain joins TRBV30 to TRBJ1-2, with D unclear. The germline V and J ends were trimmed by 5 bases and 6 bases, with 16 bases remaining between them. From germline, CDR1 is GTSNPN and CDR2 SVGIG (reference sequence). The CDR3 extends over 13 amino acids. The CDR3 protein is CAWFLSPFHGYTF. The CDR3 DNA reads as TGTGCCTGGTTCCTGAGCCCCTTCCATGGCTACACCTTC.

This clone was counted a single time. The rearrangement joins TRBV6-5 to TRBJ2-3; 8 nucleotides align to TRBD2. The junction had 4 bases not matched to a gene; V was cut back by 2 bases and J by 0 bases. This CDR3 has 16 amino acids. CDR1 and CDR2 from the germline V gene are MNHEY and SVGAGI. Written as DNA, the CDR3 is TGTGCCAGCAGTTACCGAGCGGGGGCTAGCACAGATACGCAGTATTTT. Encoded protein: CASSYRAGASTDTQYF.

This chain joins TRBV19 and TRBJ2-7; TRBD1 aligns across 7 bases. The CDR3 length is 14 residues. Losses at the gene ends were 5 bases for V and 0 bases for J; bases not matched to a gene: 4. The germline V gene encodes CDR1 LNHDA and CDR2 SQIVND (reference sequence). CDR3 amino acids: CASSLTGASYEQYF. In DNA form, the CDR3 reads TGTGCCAGTAGTCTAACAGGGGCCTCCTACGAGCAGTACTTC.

The CDR3 sequence: CASSYGGGGNTEAFF. The CDR3 nucleotides read TGTGCCAGCAGTTACGGGGGGGGAGGGAACACTGAAGCTTTCTTT. The chain carries TRBV6-6 and TRBJ1-1, with D possibly matching TRBD1 (5 bases). V lost 2 bases to trimming and J lost 1 base, with 11 bases between them. CDR1 and CDR2 from the germline V gene are MNHNY and SVGAGI (reference sequence). CDR3 length: 15 amino acids.

The chain couples TRBV29-1 to TRBJ2-7, with D maybe TRBD1 (5 bases). Per the germline V gene, CDR1 is SQVTM and CDR2 is ANQGSEA. V lost 6 bases to trimming and J lost 4 bases, with 22 bases between them. This CDR3 is built from 15 residues. The CDR3 sequence: CSVGSTRVIGYEQYF. The CDR3 bases are TGCAGCGTCGGGTCAACCAGGGTCATCGGTTACGAGCAGTACTTC.

The gene calls are TRBV30 and TRBJ2-1; 9 nucleotides agree with TRBD2. Germline V gene sequence: CDR1 GTSNPN, CDR2 SVGIG (reference sequence). V gave up 2 bases and J gave up 12 bases; unmatched junction bases: 14. There are 15 residues in the CDR3. The CDR3 bases are TGTGCCTGGAGTAGCGTTAGCGGGAGATCGTATGGGCAGTTCTTC. Translating gives CAWSSVSGRSYGQFF.

This chain links TRBV6-5 with TRBJ1-2; D is possibly TRBD1 (5 bases). The CDR3 totals 13 residues. Germline assignment: CDR1 MNHEY and CDR2 SVGAGI. V lost 4 bases and J 3 bases, leaving 9 bases between the germline ends. The CDR3 loop is CASSSGEDYGYTF. The CDR3 region has the DNA TGTGCCAGCAGTTCGGGGGAGGACTATGGCTACACCTTC.

The chain links TRBV7-9 to TRBJ1-1, with D perhaps TRBD1 (5 bases). The germline V gene encodes CDR1 SEHNR and CDR2 FQNEAQ (reference sequence). The ends were cut back, 5 bases at V and 4 bases at J, with 11 bases in the middle. The CDR3 covers 13 residues. The CDR3 nucleotides are TGTGCCAGCAGCCTCGGACAACCCACTGAAGCTTTCTTT. Translation gives CASSLGQPTEAFF. The variable domain in full, with the rest retrieved from reference TRBV7-9 and TRBJ1-1, is DTGVSQNPRHKITKRGQNVTFRCDPISEHNRLYWYRQTLGQGPEFLTYFQNEAQLEKSRLLSDRFSAERPKGSFSTLEIQRTEQGDSAMYLCASSLGQPTEAFFGQGTRLTVV.

V and J are TRBV28 and TRBJ2-7; TRBD1 aligns across 8 bases. The CDR3 is made up of 20 amino acids. Germline trimming cut 10 bases from V and 2 bases from J; bases unmatched to any gene: 28. Germline CDR1 is MDHEN and CDR2 is SYDVKM. CDR3 sequence (DNA): TGTGCCATAGGACAGGGCATCTTTGTTCTAATGGCGAGTCACCCCTACGAGCAGTACTTC. Amino acids: CAIGQGIFVLMASHPYEQYF. Complete variable domain (other parts from reference TRBV28 and TRBJ2-7): DVKVTQSSRYLVKRTGEKVFLECVQDMDHENMFWYRQDPGLGLRLIYFSYDVKMKEKGDIPEGYSVSREKKERFSLILESASTNQTSMYLCAIGQGIFVLMASHPYEQYFGPGTRLTVT.

The chain combines TRBV7-8 with TRBJ2-7, with 8 bases identical to TRBD1. Losses at the gene ends were 5 bases for V and 6 bases for J; bases not matched to a gene: 3. The CDR3 has 12 residues. Germline V lookup: CDR1 SGHVS, CDR2 FQNEAQ. The CDR3 reads CASSLTGAEQYF. CDR3 DNA sequence: TGTGCCAGCAGCCTGACAGGGGCCGAGCAGTACTTC.

The V and J genes are TRBV7-2 and TRBJ1-5, with 9 bases that match TRBD1. Germline V gene data show CDR1 as SGHTA and CDR2 as FQGNSA. The length of the CDR3 is 16 residues. V dropped 5 bases and J dropped 4; count of bases not matched to a gene: 9. CDR3 DNA sequence: TGTGCCAGCAGCCCAGACAGGGGGTTAAGGAATCAGCCCCAGCATTTT. It yields the protein CASSPDRGLRNQPQHF.

The chain carries TRBV4-2 and TRBJ2-7; unclear D gene. From germline, CDR1 is LGHNA and CDR2 YNFKEQ. V lost 1 base to trimming and J lost 1 base, with 8 bases between them. CDR3 length: 14 residues. CDR3 in amino acids: CASSQVTVSYEQYF. CDR3 coding DNA: TGTGCCAGCAGCCAAGTTACTGTATCCTACGAGCAGTACTTC.

This chain links TRBV7-9 with TRBJ1-2; D is possibly TRBD1 (5 bases). V was trimmed by 0 bases and J by 2 bases, leaving 7 bases between them. The CDR3 has 14 amino acids. Germline CDR1 is SEHNR and CDR2 is FQNEAQ (reference sequence). In DNA, the CDR3 is TGTGCCAGCAGCTTAGCCCGACAGAACTATGGCTACACCTTC. Its translation: CASSLARQNYGYTF.

V gene TRBV7-9 combines with J gene TRBJ2-7; a weak D match, TRBD1 (5 bases). The CDR3 length is 14 residues. CDR1 and CDR2 (germline): SEHNR, FQNEAQ (reference sequence). Trimming shortened V by 0 bases and J by 1 base, and 7 bases separated the two germline ends. CDR3 nucleotide sequence: TGTGCCAGCAGCTTAGCAGCAGGGTCCTACGAGCAGTACTTC. Translating gives CASSLAAGSYEQYF.

The chain joins TRBV6-1 to TRBJ2-7, with D uncertain. Deletions cut 5 bases from V and 2 bases from J, with 10 bases between. CDR1 is MNHNS, CDR2 SASEGT, per germline. This CDR3 spans 13 amino acids. CDR3 nucleotides: TGTGCCAGCAGTCCAGGCTACGCCTACGAGCAGTACTTC. This translates into CASSPGYAYEQYF.

V usage is TRBV4-1 and J usage is TRBJ2-1; D may be TRBD1 (5 bases). From germline, CDR1 is MGHRA and CDR2 YSYEKL. V was cut by 1 base and J by 5 bases, with 15 bases left in between. The CDR3 is 16 residues long. Here the CDR3 reads CASSQASQGINNEQFF. The CDR3 nucleotides are TGCGCCAGCAGCCAAGCCAGCCAGGGAATCAACAATGAGCAGTTCTTC.

This chain connects TRBV6-5 to TRBJ2-1; 9 bases fit TRBD1. Germline V CDR1 and CDR2: MNHEY, SVGAGI. Losses at the gene ends were 4 bases for V and 2 bases for J; bases not matched to a gene: 3. The CDR3 is made up of 15 amino acids. In DNA, the CDR3 is TGTGCCAGCAGTTGGGACAGGGTCGCCTACAATGAGCAGTTCTTC. It specifies CASSWDRVAYNEQFF.

The table lists this clone with a count of one. The J gene is TRBJ1-4, the V gene TRBV5-6, with 9 positions matching TRBD1. Germline V CDR1 and CDR2: SGHDT, YYEEEE. The CDR3 runs 15 residues. The ends lost 2 bases at V and 6 bases at J; junction bases unmatched: 5. The CDR3 here is CASSFGTGTHEKLFF. DNA of the CDR3: TGTGCCAGCAGCTTCGGGACAGGGACTCATGAAAAACTGTTTTTT.

CDR3 in amino acids: CASSPARLERVADTQYF. The CDR3 DNA reads TGTGCCAGCAGCCCCGCGCGCTTGGAGCGGGTCGCAGATACGCAGTATTTT. V is TRBV7-6 and J is TRBJ2-3, with D possibly TRBD2 on 6 matching bases. V was cut by 5 bases and J by 4 bases, with 22 bases left in between. CDR1 is SGHVS, CDR2 FNYEAQ, per germline. The CDR3 extends over 17 amino acids.

The CDR3 sequence: CASSLAVAGVGEQYF. Here the CDR3 DNA reads TGCGCCAGCAGCTTGGCGGTAGCGGGAGTCGGCGAGCAGTACTTC. The rearrangement uses TRBV5-1 and TRBJ2-7, with TRBD2 matching over 9 bases. The CDR3 contains 15 residues. Germline CDR1 and CDR2: SGHRS and YFSETQ. V was clipped by 0 bases and J by 6 bases; unmatched bases: 7.